The rows below give T cell receptor beta chains drawn from one sample of a study of vaccination effects on CD4 cells after COVID-19. The antigens of these receptors remain unknown. Some clones are missing from TCRdb's copy, which holds only in-frame ones; the method was immunoSEQ multiplex PCR. The sample consists of under 40,000 clones, around 80% of them appearing once. Here the sequenced sample was CD4+ T cells from PBMCs cultured without peptide, taken before COVID-19 vaccination. These receptors all come from a human donor who received a COVID-19 vaccine. CDR3s include the opening cysteine and the closing phenylalanine or tryptophan. The order of the fields is clone size, V gene, D gene, J gene, CDR3 protein, CDR3 DNA. D genes are given only for firm matches. Rows give clone size only sometimes, using once, few, many, or a class for an expanded clone.

clone_size: .
v_call: TRBV7-9
d_call: .
j_call: TRBJ2-3
cdr3_aa: CASSNGGNRVVDTQYF
cdr3_nt: TGTGCCAGCAGCAACGGGGGCAACAGGGTAGTGGATACGCAGTATTTT

clone_size: .
v_call: TRBV30
d_call: .
j_call: TRBJ1-6
cdr3_aa: CAWSVMAGGSLHF
cdr3_nt: TGTGCCTGGAGTGTGATGGCGGGTGGGTCCCTCCACTTT

clone_size: .
v_call: TRBV3-1/TRBV3-2
d_call: .
j_call: TRBJ1-1
cdr3_aa: CASSHGQLAPNTEAFF
cdr3_nt: TGTGCCAGCAGCCATGGACAGTTAGCTCCGAACACTGAAGCTTTCTTT

clone_size: .
v_call: TRBV5-5
d_call: TRBD1
j_call: TRBJ2-5
cdr3_aa: CASTGTVSQETQYF
cdr3_nt: TGTGCCAGCACCGGGACAGTAAGCCAAGAGACCCAGTACTTC

clone_size: few
v_call: TRBV7-2
d_call: .
j_call: TRBJ1-3
cdr3_aa: CASSLVPGNTIYF
cdr3_nt: TGTGCCAGCAGCTTAGTTCCTGGAAACACCATATATTTT

clone_size: .
v_call: TRBV6-6
d_call: .
j_call: TRBJ1-2
cdr3_aa: CASSYGYTF
cdr3_nt: TGTGCCAGCAGTTACGGCTACACCTTC

clone_size: .
v_call: TRBV19
d_call: TRBD1
j_call: TRBJ1-4
cdr3_aa: CASSITRGPDEKLFF
cdr3_nt: TGTGCCAGTAGTATAACGAGGGGGCCGGATGAAAAACTGTTTTTT

clone_size: few
v_call: TRBV19
d_call: .
j_call: TRBJ1-2
cdr3_aa: CASSQLRLTTSYGYTF
cdr3_nt: TGTGCCAGTAGCCAATTACGATTGACAACAAGCTATGGCTACACCTTC

clone_size: .
v_call: TRBV6-2/TRBV6-3
d_call: TRBD2
j_call: TRBJ2-1
cdr3_aa: CASSYLRGGGNEQFF
cdr3_nt: TGTGCCAGCAGTTACCTGCGGGGGGGCGGCAATGAGCAGTTCTTC

clone_size: .
v_call: TRBV7-2
d_call: .
j_call: TRBJ2-1
cdr3_aa: CASSYHNEQFF
cdr3_nt: TGTGCCAGCAGCTACCACAATGAGCAGTTCTTC

clone_size: .
v_call: TRBV7-3
d_call: .
j_call: TRBJ2-3
cdr3_aa: CASSLNSGPRIDTQYF
cdr3_nt: TGTGCCAGCAGCTTAAACTCGGGACCCCGCATAGATACGCAGTATTTT

clone_size: .
v_call: TRBV6-5
d_call: .
j_call: TRBJ2-3
cdr3_aa: CASTFLDGSTTQYF
cdr3_nt: TGTGCCAGCACATTCCTGGACGGCTCCACTACGCAGTATTTT

clone_size: .
v_call: TRBV19
d_call: .
j_call: TRBJ1-3
cdr3_aa: CASSRGQSGNTIYF
cdr3_nt: TGTGCCAGTAGTAGAGGACAGTCTGGAAACACCATATATTTT

clone_size: .
v_call: TRBV7-2
d_call: TRBD1
j_call: TRBJ1-3
cdr3_aa: CASSLGAGGAGYSGNTIYF
cdr3_nt: TGTGCCAGCAGCTTAGGTGCAGGGGGTGCTGGATACTCTGGAAACACCATATATTTT

clone_size: .
v_call: TRBV18
d_call: .
j_call: TRBJ1-2
cdr3_aa: CASSPPGVVENGYTF
cdr3_nt: TGTGCCAGCTCACCACCGGGGGTTGTTGAGAATGGCTACACCTTC

clone_size: .
v_call: TRBV5-4
d_call: .
j_call: TRBJ2-2
cdr3_aa: CASSFWSNTGELFF
cdr3_nt: TGTGCCAGCAGCTTTTGGTCGAACACCGGGGAGCTGTTTTTT

clone_size: once
v_call: TRBV24-1
d_call: TRBD1
j_call: TRBJ2-2
cdr3_aa: CATSDRTGGPGELFF
cdr3_nt: TGTGCCACCAGTGATCGGACAGGGGGGCCCGGGGAGCTGTTTTTT

clone_size: once
v_call: TRBV5-1
d_call: .
j_call: TRBJ1-4
cdr3_aa: CASKVAVSNEKLFF
cdr3_nt: TGCGCCAGCAAGGTCGCAGTTTCAAATGAAAAACTGTTTTTT

clone_size: .
v_call: TRBV24-1
d_call: .
j_call: TRBJ2-3
cdr3_aa: CATSDLGAGGTDTQYF
cdr3_nt: TGTGCCACCAGTGATTTAGGCGCAGGGGGCACAGATACGCAGTATTTT

clone_size: .
v_call: TRBV27
d_call: TRBD1
j_call: TRBJ2-1
cdr3_aa: CASRTLFRDRGYEQFF
cdr3_nt: TGTGCCAGCAGAACCCTATTCCGGGACAGGGGCTATGAGCAGTTCTTC

clone_size: .
v_call: TRBV6-5
d_call: TRBD2
j_call: TRBJ2-5
cdr3_aa: CASSRGSGAGETQYF
cdr3_nt: TGTGCCAGCAGTAGAGGTAGCGGGGCTGGGGAGACCCAGTACTTC

clone_size: .
v_call: TRBV5-1
d_call: TRBD2
j_call: TRBJ2-3
cdr3_aa: CASSFGTSETDTQYF
cdr3_nt: TGCGCCAGCAGCTTTGGGACTAGCGAGACAGATACGCAGTATTTT

clone_size: .
v_call: TRBV10-3
d_call: TRBD1
j_call: TRBJ2-1
cdr3_aa: CAISRQGPYNEQFF
cdr3_nt: TGTGCCATCAGTAGACAGGGTCCTTACAATGAGCAGTTCTTC

clone_size: .
v_call: TRBV9
d_call: TRBD1
j_call: TRBJ2-1
cdr3_aa: CASSVSGQNYNEQFF
cdr3_nt: TGTGCCAGCAGCGTATCGGGACAGAACTACAATGAGCAGTTCTTC

clone_size: few
v_call: TRBV7-3
d_call: TRBD2
j_call: TRBJ2-3
cdr3_aa: CASSPGGSTDTQYF
cdr3_nt: TGTGCCAGCAGCCCGGGGGGGAGCACAGATACGCAGTATTTT

clone_size: .
v_call: TRBV6-6
d_call: .
j_call: TRBJ1-2
cdr3_aa: CASSRAEPIYGYTF
cdr3_nt: TGTGCCAGCAGCCGGGCGGAGCCGATCTATGGCTACACCTTC

clone_size: once
v_call: TRBV24-1
d_call: .
j_call: TRBJ2-1
cdr3_aa: CATSDARGEGRQFF
cdr3_nt: TGTGCCACCAGTGATGCCCGAGGTGAAGGGCGGCAGTTCTTC

clone_size: .
v_call: TRBV28
d_call: TRBD1
j_call: TRBJ1-5
cdr3_aa: CASSWDRANQPQHF
cdr3_nt: TGTGCCAGCAGTTGGGACAGGGCCAATCAGCCCCAGCATTTT

clone_size: .
v_call: TRBV2
d_call: .
j_call: TRBJ2-1
cdr3_aa: CASSSSAEQFF
cdr3_nt: TGTGCCAGCAGTTCTAGCGCTGAGCAGTTCTTC

clone_size: .
v_call: TRBV5-5
d_call: .
j_call: TRBJ2-5
cdr3_aa: CASSTDSQETQYF
cdr3_nt: TGTGCCAGCAGCACGGACAGCCAAGAGACCCAGTACTTC

clone_size: .
v_call: TRBV5-5
d_call: .
j_call: TRBJ1-5
cdr3_aa: CASSARGISPQHF
cdr3_nt: TGTGCCAGCAGCGCCAGGGGCATCAGCCCTCAGCATTTT